This record concerns one T cell receptor beta chain sequence. This sample was taken from a study of shared clonotypes between healthy human individuals. The protocol was immunoSEQ multiplex PCR, while the TCRdb copy is restricted to in-frame clones and leaves out a portion. The repertoire includes 950,000 to 1,200,000 clones, 70% to 85% of them detected once, and 0.89% sits in the top ten. CDR1 is SNHLY, CDR2 FYNNEI, per germline. The CDR3 is 16 residues long. The V end lost 3 bases, the J end lost 2 bases, and 17 bases lay between the germline ends. Input material: memory CD4+ T cells from PBMCs. Described subset: CD45RA-negative fraction. The TCR originated in a man younger than 35 in good health. Some clones in this sample may be carry-over from other donors' samples. The chain employs TRBV2 and TRBJ2-7; D uncertain. CDR3 in DNA: TGTGCCAGCAGTGATGACGTGGTCAAACGAGCCTACGAGCAGTACTTC. Translating gives CASSDDVVKRAYEQYF.